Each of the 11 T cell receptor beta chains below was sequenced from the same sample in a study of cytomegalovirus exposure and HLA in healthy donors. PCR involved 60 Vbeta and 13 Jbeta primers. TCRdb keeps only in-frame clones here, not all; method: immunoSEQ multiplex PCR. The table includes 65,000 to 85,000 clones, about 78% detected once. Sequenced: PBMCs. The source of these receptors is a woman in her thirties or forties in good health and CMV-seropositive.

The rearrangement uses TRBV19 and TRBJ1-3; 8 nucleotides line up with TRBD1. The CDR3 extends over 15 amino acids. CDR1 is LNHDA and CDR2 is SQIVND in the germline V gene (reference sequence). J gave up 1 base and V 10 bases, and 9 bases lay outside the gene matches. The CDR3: CATSTGVVSGNTIYF. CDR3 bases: TGTGCCACTTCGACAGGGGTGGTTTCTGGAAACACCATATATTTT.

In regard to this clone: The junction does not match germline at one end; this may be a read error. For the CDR3, the DNA is TGTGCCAGTAGTATATTCCCTGCCACCTACGGGCAGTACTTC. As protein: CASSIFPATYGQYF. The chain recombines TRBV19 with TRBJ2-7; D is unresolved. CDR1 is LNHDA and CDR2 is SQIVND in the germline V gene (reference sequence). The CDR3 consists of 14 residues.

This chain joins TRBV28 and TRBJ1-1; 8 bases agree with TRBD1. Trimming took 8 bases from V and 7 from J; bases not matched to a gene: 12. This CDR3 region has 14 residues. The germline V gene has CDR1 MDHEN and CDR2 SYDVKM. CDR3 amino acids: CASYPGGRQFEAFF. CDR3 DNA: TGTGCCAGCTATCCAGGGGGCAGGCAATTTGAAGCTTTCTTT.

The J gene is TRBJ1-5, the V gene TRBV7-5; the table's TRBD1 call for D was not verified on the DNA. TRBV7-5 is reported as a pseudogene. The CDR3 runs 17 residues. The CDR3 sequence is CVRSSRGTRGVNQPQHF. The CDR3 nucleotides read TGTGTCAGAAGCTCCCGTGGGACCAGGGGGGTCAATCAGCCCCAGCATTTT.

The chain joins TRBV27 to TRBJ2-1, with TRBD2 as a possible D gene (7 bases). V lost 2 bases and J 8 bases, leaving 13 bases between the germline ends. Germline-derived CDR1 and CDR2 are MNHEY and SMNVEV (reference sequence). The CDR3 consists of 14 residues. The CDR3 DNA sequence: TGTGCCAGCAGTTTAAGGGGGGGAGGGGATGAGCAGTTCTTC. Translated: CASSLRGGGDEQFF.

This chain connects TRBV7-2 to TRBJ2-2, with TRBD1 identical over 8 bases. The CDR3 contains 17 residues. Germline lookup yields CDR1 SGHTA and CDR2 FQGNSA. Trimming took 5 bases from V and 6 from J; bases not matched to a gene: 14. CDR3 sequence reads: CASSLTPQGAPAGELFF. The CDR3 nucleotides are TGTGCCAGCAGCCTAACCCCTCAGGGGGCGCCGGCCGGGGAGCTGTTTTTT.

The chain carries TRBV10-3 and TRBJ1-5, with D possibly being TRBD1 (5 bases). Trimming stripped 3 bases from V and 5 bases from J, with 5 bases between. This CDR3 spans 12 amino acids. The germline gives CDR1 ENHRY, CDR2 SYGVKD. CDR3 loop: CAISEGDQPQHF. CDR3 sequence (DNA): TGTGCCATCAGTGAAGGGGATCAGCCCCAGCATTTT.

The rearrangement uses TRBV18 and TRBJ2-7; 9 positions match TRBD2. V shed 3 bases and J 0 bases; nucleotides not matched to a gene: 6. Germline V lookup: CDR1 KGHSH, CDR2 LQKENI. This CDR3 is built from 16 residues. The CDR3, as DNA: TGTGCCAGCTCACCCCGGGGTAGCGGGAGCTCCTACGAGCAGTACTTC. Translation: CASSPRGSGSSYEQYF.

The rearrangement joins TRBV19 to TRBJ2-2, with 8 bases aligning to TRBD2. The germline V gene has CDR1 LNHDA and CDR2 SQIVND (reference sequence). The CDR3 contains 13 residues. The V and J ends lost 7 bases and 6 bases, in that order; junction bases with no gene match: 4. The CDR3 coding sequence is TGTGCCAGTACATCCGGGGGGGCCGGGGAGCTGTTTTTT. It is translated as CASTSGGAGELFF. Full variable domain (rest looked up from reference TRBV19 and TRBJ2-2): DGGITQSPKYLFRKEGQNVTLSCEQNLNHDAMYWYRQDPGQGLRLIYYSQIVNDFQKGDIAEGYSVSREKKESFPLTVTSAQKNPTAFYLCASTSGGAGELFFGEGSRLTVL.

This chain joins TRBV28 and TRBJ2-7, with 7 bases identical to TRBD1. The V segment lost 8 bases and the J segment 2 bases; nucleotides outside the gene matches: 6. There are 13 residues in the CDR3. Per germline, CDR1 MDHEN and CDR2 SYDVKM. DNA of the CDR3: TGTGCCAGCCTCCGGGACAGCACCTACGAGCAGTACTTC. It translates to CASLRDSTYEQYF.

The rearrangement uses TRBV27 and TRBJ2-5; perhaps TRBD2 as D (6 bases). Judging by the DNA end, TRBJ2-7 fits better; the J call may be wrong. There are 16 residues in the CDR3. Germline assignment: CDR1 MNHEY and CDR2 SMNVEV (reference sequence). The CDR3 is CASSLLAGGVTYEQYF. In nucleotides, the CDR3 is TGTGCCAGCAGTTTATTGGCCGGGGGTGTAACCTACGAGCAGTACTTC.